The 14 T cell receptor beta chains below were found in one sample sequenced in a study of blood T cell repertoires in COVID-19. Using immunoSEQ multiplex PCR, the repertoire was profiled, and TCRdb retains in-frame clones only, with some absent. The table has 200,000 to 250,000 clones, 70% to 90% seen once. Source material: peripheral blood. These receptor sequences come from a man aged 45 to 65 with acute or convalescent COVID-19.

The chain has TRBV18 and TRBJ1-5; 10 bases line up with TRBD1. V lost 3 bases and J lost 5; bases outside the gene matches: 4. Germline-derived CDR1 and CDR2 are KGHSH and LQKENI. The CDR3 is made up of 15 amino acids. The chain's CDR3 is CASSPGTGDDQPQHF. The CDR3 DNA follows: TGTGCCAGCTCACCCGGGACAGGGGACGATCAGCCCCAGCATTTT.

V usage is TRBV30 and J usage is TRBJ1-5, with a possible D match to TRBD1 (5 bases). This CDR3 spans 17 amino acids. With 3 bases removed from V and 0 bases from J, the gap between germline ends came to 18 bases. The germline CDR1 and CDR2 sequences are GTSNPN and SVGIG (reference sequence). The CDR3 region is CAWSLGEIGISNQPQHF. CDR3 bases: TGTGCCTGGAGCCTAGGGGAAATTGGGATTAGCAATCAGCCCCAGCATTTT.

V gene TRBV2 combines with J gene TRBJ2-1, with D perhaps TRBD2 (5 bases). CDR3 size: 15 residues. V lost 1 base and J 3 bases, leaving 10 bases between the germline ends. Germline V gene data show CDR1 as SNHLY and CDR2 as FYNNEI. The CDR3 loop reads CASSEGAAHYNEQFF. CDR3 bases: TGTGCCAGCAGTGAAGGAGCGGCACACTACAATGAGCAGTTCTTC.

The chain carries TRBV30 and TRBJ2-1; 12 positions agree with TRBD2. With 0 bases clipped from V and 8 bases from J, the junction kept 11 bases outside the gene matches. CDR1 and CDR2 (germline): GTSNPN, SVGIG (reference sequence). The CDR3 extends over 17 amino acids. CDR3 bases: TGTGCCTGGAGTGTTAAGGGGCTAGCGGGGGGGTTCCATGAGCAGTTCTTC. This sequence encodes CAWSVKGLAGGFHEQFF.

The chain couples TRBV21-1 to TRBJ1-4; TRBD1 was called by the table and not checked on the DNA. TRBV21-1 is recorded as a pseudogene. The CDR3 totals 18 residues. The CDR3, as DNA: TGTGCCAGCAGCAGGACAGGGGGCAGGGTGTCAACTAATGAAAAACTGTTTTTT. It specifies CASSRTGGRVSTNEKLFF.

CDR3 residues: CSVQTYEQYF. The CDR3 coding sequence is TGCAGCGTTCAAACCTACGAGCAGTACTTC. V usage is TRBV29-1 and J usage is TRBJ2-7; no reliable D call. In germline, CDR1 is SQVTM, CDR2 ANQGSEA. The CDR3 totals 10 residues. The V and J ends lost 5 bases and 2 bases respectively, with 4 bases between them.

The rearrangement links TRBV19 to TRBJ1-4; TRBD1 aligns across 9 bases. This CDR3 has 16 residues. V shed 2 bases, J shed 7 bases, and the junction held 8 bases outside the gene matches. The germline gives CDR1 LNHDA, CDR2 SQIVND (reference sequence). The CDR3 nucleotides are TGTGCCAGTAGTATACTCGGACAGGGGAAGGTTGAAAAACTGTTTTTT. As protein: CASSILGQGKVEKLFF.

V gene TRBV7-6 combines with J gene TRBJ2-2; 11 nucleotides agree with TRBD2. Germline CDR1 SGHVS, CDR2 FNYEAQ. V gave up 1 base and J gave up 4 bases; unmatched junction bases: 11. The CDR3 is 19 amino acids. The CDR3 is CASSLGASGGPLTTGELFF. The CDR3 bases are TGTGCCAGCAGCTTAGGAGCTAGCGGGGGGCCCTTGACCACCGGGGAGCTGTTTTTT.

This clone was detected a few times. This chain links TRBV5-1 with TRBJ1-4, with a possible D match to TRBD1 (5 bases). The CDR3 is made up of 16 amino acids. Trimming pared 0 bases from V and 0 bases from J, leaving 9 bases between. Germline CDR1 and CDR2: SGHRS and YFSETQ. The CDR3 nucleotides are TGCGCCAGCAGCTTGGGTGGGACTCCAACTAATGAAAAACTGTTTTTT. This sequence encodes CASSLGGTPTNEKLFF.

The J gene is TRBJ1-2, the V gene TRBV18, with D possibly matching TRBD1 (6 bases). Germline lookup yields CDR1 KGHSH and CDR2 LQKENI. Between the trimmed V and J ends, which lost 5 bases and 2 bases, there was a span of 18 bases. The CDR3 runs to 16 residues. The CDR3 spells CASSGAAGVRNYGYTF. As DNA, the CDR3 is TGTGCCAGCTCAGGGGCGGCAGGGGTGCGGAACTATGGCTACACCTTC.

CDR3 nucleotide sequence: TGTGCCAGCAGCTTGGGGGGGCGACAGCCAGATACGCAGTATTTT. It specifies CASSLGGRQPDTQYF. The chain uses TRBV5-4 and TRBJ2-3; TRBD1 is a possible D gene (6 bases). This CDR3 contains 15 residues. V gave up 0 bases and J gave up 4 bases, with 12 bases separating them. Germline V gene lookup returns CDR1 SGHNT and CDR2 YYREEE (reference sequence).

The chain is built from TRBV11-2 and TRBJ2-5, with D hard to call. The V gene's germline CDR1 is SGHAT and CDR2 FQNNGV. The CDR3 has 14 amino acids. V lost 1 base and J 4 bases, leaving 10 bases between the germline ends. The CDR3 spells CASSLASFPETQYF. In DNA form, the CDR3 reads TGTGCCAGCAGCTTAGCGAGCTTCCCAGAGACCCAGTACTTC.

V gene TRBV5-8 combines with J gene TRBJ2-2; 11 bases agree with TRBD2. Looked up from germline, CDR1 is SGHTS and CDR2 is YDEGEE. V shed 2 bases and J 2 bases; nucleotides not matched to a gene: 8. This CDR3 comprises 18 residues. CDR3 region: CASSLLLLAGGNTGELFF. CDR3 DNA sequence: TGTGCCAGCAGCTTACTCCTTCTAGCGGGGGGAAACACCGGGGAGCTGTTTTTT. Based on the CDR3 plus reference TRBV5-8 and TRBJ2-2, the full variable domain is EAGVTQSPTHLIKTRGQQATLRCSPISGHTSVYWYQQALGLGLQFLLWYDEGEERNRGNFPPRFSGRQFPNYSSELNVNALELEDSALYLCASSLLLLAGGNTGELFFGEGSRLTVL.

The rearrangement links TRBV15 to TRBJ1-5; D gene unclear. Trimming stripped 7 bases from V and 5 bases from J, with 12 bases between. Germline V gene lookup returns CDR1 LNHNV and CDR2 YYDKDF (reference sequence). The CDR3 covers 13 residues. The DNA of the CDR3 is TGTGCCACCAAGGAGACTGGCTATCAGCCCCAGCATTTT. Amino acids: CATKETGYQPQHF.